This entry lists 8 T cell receptor beta chains sequenced from one sample in a study of blood T cell repertoires in COVID-19. Libraries were prepared by immunoSEQ multiplex PCR; TCRdb keeps only in-frame clonotypes and omits some of them. The table has some 60,000 clones, about 91% seen once. The source material was peripheral blood. All receptors come from a man in his sixties with acute or convalescent COVID-19.

The J gene is TRBJ1-4, the V gene TRBV5-1, with 10 bases that match TRBD1. Germline V gives CDR1 SGHRS, CDR2 YFSETQ. CDR3 size: 15 residues. V trimming: 4 bases; J trimming: 4 bases; junction bases outside the gene matches: 4. The CDR3 reads CASSPGTGDNEKLFF. CDR3 coding DNA: TGCGCCAGCAGCCCGGGGACAGGGGATAATGAAAAACTGTTTTTT.

The chain uses TRBV28 and TRBJ1-5; unclear D gene. Germline V CDR1 and CDR2: MDHEN, SYDVKM. This CDR3 region has 13 residues. Trimming left V 6 bases short and J 5 bases short, with 11 bases between. The CDR3 coding sequence is TGTGCCAGCAGACTCCCTAGATATCAGCCCCAGCATTTT. It specifies CASRLPRYQPQHF.

This chain links TRBV4-3 with TRBJ2-3; TRBD1 matches 9 bases. The V and J ends lost 4 bases and 3 bases, in that order; junction bases with no gene match: 11. CDR1 and CDR2 (germline): LGHNA, YSLEER. This CDR3 is built from 17 residues. CDR3 sequence reads: CASSPLQPGQGTDTQYF. CDR3 DNA: TGCGCCAGCAGCCCGCTCCAACCGGGACAGGGAACAGATACGCAGTATTTT.

The CDR3 coding sequence is TGTGCCAGCAGCGCCTACGGGACAGGGAACCTACTAGAGCAGTACTTC. Encoded protein: CASSAYGTGNLLEQYF. V is TRBV7-2 and J is TRBJ2-7; 9 bases line up with TRBD1. This CDR3 region has 16 residues. Germline V gene sequence: CDR1 SGHTA, CDR2 FQGNSA. J was trimmed by 7 bases and V by 5 bases; bases with no gene match: 15.

This rearrangement joins TRBV18 to TRBJ1-3; D is possibly TRBD1 (6 bases). Germline assignment: CDR1 KGHSH and CDR2 LQKENI. V was pared by 2 bases and J by 0 bases, with 11 bases between. The CDR3 runs to 16 residues. CDR3: CASSPISRGSGNTIYF. In DNA form, the CDR3 reads TGTGCCAGCTCACCAATATCCAGGGGCTCTGGAAACACCATATATTTT.

The J gene is TRBJ2-2, the V gene TRBV28, with a weak D call TRBD2 (6 bases). CDR1 is MDHEN and CDR2 is SYDVKM in the germline V gene. This CDR3 comprises 16 residues. Trimming shortened V by 2 bases and J by 4 bases, and 14 bases separated the two germline ends. CDR3 residues: CASSLAGGTGTGELFF. As DNA, the CDR3 is TGTGCCAGCAGTTTAGCTGGAGGGACCGGCACCGGGGAGCTGTTTTTT.

This clone was seen more than once but under ten times. The rearrangement joins TRBV13 to TRBJ1-2, with D possibly matching TRBD1 (5 bases). V was cut by 5 bases and J by 4 bases, with 17 bases left in between. The CDR3 sequence is 15 residues long. The germline gives CDR1 PRHDT, CDR2 FYEKMQ (reference sequence). The CDR3 DNA reads TGTGCCAGCAGCCCCAGGGAGGGGCGCCCCTATGGCTACACCTTC. Amino acids: CASSPREGRPYGYTF.

The chain carries TRBV28 and TRBJ2-5, with TRBD2 matching over 11 bases. The CDR3 covers 16 residues. Germline-derived CDR1 and CDR2 are MDHEN and SYDVKM. With 6 bases clipped from V and 7 bases from J, the junction kept 13 bases outside the gene matches. CDR3 sequence (DNA): TGTGCCAGCAGATCCGGGACTAGCGGATTAGTTGGGACCCAGTACTTC. Encoded protein: CASRSGTSGLVGTQYF.